This entry concerns a single T cell receptor beta chain. The sample belongs to a study of T-cell reconstitution after alpha-beta-depleted transplantation in children. This CDR3 is built from 14 residues. After removal of 4 bases from V and 9 bases from J, the junction contained 7 bases not matched to a gene. Germline assignment: CDR1 SGHRS and CDR2 YFSETQ. Unique molecular identifiers were incorporated into the prepared TCRbeta library. TCRdb re-called the PCR reads with MiXCR, one entry per CDR3 protein. The profile shows approximately 200,000 distinct CDR3 sequences, roughly 15% of them singletons. The V call is TRBV5-1, the J call TRBJ1-4; 9 bases map to TRBD1. Source: PBMCs from the stem cell graft donor, taken from the stem cell graft. This clonotype originated in a human donor who donated a stem cell graft to a child with acute lymphoblastic leukemia. The CDR3 nucleotides are TGCGCCAGCAGCACGGGACAGGGAGCGAAAAAACTGTTTTTT. Translated: CASSTGQGAKKLFF.